These T cell receptor beta chains were read from a single sample in a study of control samples from healthy donors and cancer patients. Some clones are missing from TCRdb's copy, which holds only in-frame ones; the method was immunoSEQ multiplex PCR. Of roughly 370,000 clones in the sample, 75% to 95% were seen once. Source material: PBMCs. These receptors were collected from a man aged 40-49 years with head and neck cancer. Both conserved end residues are part of each CDR3. A D gene is named only where the DNA matches it firmly. A clone size is listed for some rows: how often the clone was seen (once, few, many), or a class if it is expanded.

-,-,TRBV20-1,TRBJ1-4,TGCAGTGGACCAATGGGTGAAAAACTGTTTTTT,CSGPMGEKLFF
-,-,TRBV5-6,TRBJ1-6,TGTGCCAGCAGCTTCGTTGCGCAAAGCTCCTATAATTCACCCCTCCACTTT,CASSFVAQSSYNSPLHF
-,-,TRBV7-2,TRBJ1-3,TGTGCCAGCAGCTTAGTGTACACCGAGAGCTCTGGAAACACCATATATTTT,CASSLVYTESSGNTIYF
TRBD2,-,TRBV11-2,TRBJ2-7,TGTGCCAGCAGCGGAAGAATCGGGAGGGACGAGCAGTACTTC,CASSGRIGRDEQYF
-,-,TRBV27,TRBJ1-3,TGTGCCAGCAGTTTGGGTCACTCTGGAAACACCATATATTTT,CASSLGHSGNTIYF
-,-,TRBV27,TRBJ2-5,TGTGCCAGCAGGCGGGGTGGGGAAGAGACCCAGTACTTC,CASRRGGEETQYF
TRBD2,-,TRBV13,TRBJ2-2,TGTGCCAGCAGCTCTAGCGGGGGGGACCGGGAGCTGTTTTTT,CASSSSGGDRELFF
-,few,TRBV14,TRBJ2-7,TGTGCCAGCAGCCAAGGCTACGAGCAGTACTTC,CASSQGYEQYF
-,-,TRBV7-8,TRBJ1-2,TGTGCCAGCAGCATGGGCGGGTTATTCTATGGCTACACCTTC,CASSMGGLFYGYTF
TRBD1,-,TRBV10-1,TRBJ2-3,TGCGCCAGCAGTAGTGGACAGGGGCTCACAGATACGCAGTATTTT,CASSSGQGLTDTQYF
TRBD2,-,TRBV24-1,TRBJ2-1,TGTGCCACCGCTAGGACCGGGACTACAAACAATGAGCAGTTCTTC,CATARTGTTNNEQFF
TRBD2,-,TRBV5-1,TRBJ2-3,TGCGCCAGCAGCCCAAGTACTAGCGGTTCTAGCACAGATACGCAGTATTTT,CASSPSTSGSSTDTQYF
TRBD1,-,TRBV11-2,TRBJ2-1,TGTGCCAGCAGCTTGCCCGGGACAGGGGGCGTTGAGCAGTTCTTC,CASSLPGTGGVEQFF
TRBD1,-,TRBV5-6,TRBJ1-6,TGTGCCAGCAGCCGGGCCGGACAGGGCAGTATACCCCTCCACTTT,CASSRAGQGSIPLHF
TRBD1,-,TRBV6-1,TRBJ2-7,TGTGCCAGCAGTGATGCAGGGGGCCGCTACGAGCAGTACTTC,CASSDAGGRYEQYF
-,-,TRBV19,TRBJ1-5,TGTGCCAGTAGTATGACGGGGGATCAGCCCCAGCATTTT,CASSMTGDQPQHF
TRBD2,-,TRBV6-5,TRBJ2-1,TGTGCCAGCAGTTACTCCCCCAGCGGGGATACTGAGCAGTTCTTC,CASSYSPSGDTEQFF
TRBD1,-,TRBV6-2/TRBV6-3,TRBJ2-5,TGTGCCAGCAGCTTGACAGGGCCAACCCAAGAGACCCAGTACTTC,CASSLTGPTQETQYF
-,-,TRBV7-8,TRBJ1-2,TGTGCCAGCAGCTTAGGGGACATAGCTAACTATGGCTACACCTTC,CASSLGDIANYGYTF
TRBD2,-,TRBV4-1,TRBJ2-2,TGCGCCAGCAGCCAAGTAGGACTAGCGGGGGATACGAACACCGGGGAGCTGTTTTTT,CASSQVGLAGDTNTGELFF
-,-,TRBV27,TRBJ2-7,TGTGCCAGCAGTCCCCTGGACTCCGGCCCTTACGAGGAGCAGTACTTC,CASSPLDSGPYEEQYF
-,-,TRBV7-8,TRBJ1-3,TGTGCCAGCAGCTTCCTCACCGGAAACACCATATATTTT,CASSFLTGNTIYF
TRBD1,-,TRBV5-6,TRBJ2-5,TGTGCCAGCAGCTTCCCCGGGCAGGGGGCACGGGAGACCCAGTACTTC,CASSFPGQGARETQYF
TRBD1,-,TRBV27,TRBJ1-6,TGTGCCAGCAACAGCAGGACAGGGATTTTTAATTCACCCCTCCACTTT,CASNSRTGIFNSPLHF
-,-,TRBV9,TRBJ1-6,TGTGCCAGCAGTGGGGACCTTCGATCACCCCTCCACTTT,CASSGDLRSPLHF
-,-,TRBV27,TRBJ1-2,TGTGCCAGCAGTTCAGGGTTCGGCTACACCTTC,CASSSGFGYTF
-,-,TRBV9,TRBJ2-2,TGTGCCAGCAGCGGGAGGGAAGGGGCAGGGCGGAACACCGGGGAGCTGTTTTTT,CASSGREGAGRNTGELFF
-,-,TRBV2,TRBJ2-7,TGTGCCAGCAGTGCAGGTGGCGAGCAGTACTTC,CASSAGGEQYF
-,once,TRBV3-1/TRBV3-2,TRBJ2-3,TGTGCCAGCAGCCAAGATACCCTACACCAGGCTATTGGATATACGCAGTATTTT,CASSQDTLHQAIGYTQYF
TRBD2,once,TRBV7-9,TRBJ2-3,TGTGCCAGCAGCTCATCCGGCGGGAGGGGGGGCGCAGATACGCAGTATTTT,CASSSSGGRGGADTQYF
TRBD1,-,TRBV19,TRBJ1-6,TGTGCCACTGGTAGGGGACAGTATAATTCACCCCTCCACTTT,CATGRGQYNSPLHF
-,once,TRBV5-6,TRBJ1-1,TGTGCCAGCAGCTTGGGGTCGGGCCTAGCTTTCTTT,CASSLGSGLAFF
-,once,TRBV6-5,TRBJ2-7,TGTGCCAGCAGTTACCCAGGCGGCTACGAGCAGTACTTC,CASSYPGGYEQYF
TRBD1,-,TRBV19,TRBJ2-7,TGTGCCAGTAGTCCCGGACAGGTTTCCTACGAGCAGTACTTC,CASSPGQVSYEQYF
-,-,TRBV5-1,TRBJ1-3,TGCGCCAGCAGCCTAAGTCAGTCTTCTGGAAACACCATATATTTT,CASSLSQSSGNTIYF
-,once,TRBV30,TRBJ1-3,TGTGCCTGGGAGGACAGCGACCGAAACACCATATATTTT,CAWEDSDRNTIYF
-,-,TRBV2,TRBJ2-1,TGTGCCAGCAGTGAAGGGCCCTACAATGAGCAGTTCTTC,CASSEGPYNEQFF
-,-,TRBV3-1/TRBV3-2,TRBJ1-1,TGTGCCAGCAGCCAAGAGGCTCGGTGTGATTCGGAGCCTGAAGCTTTCTTT,CASSQEARCDSEPEAFF
TRBD2,-,TRBV7-2,TRBJ2-7,TGTGCCAGCACGGGGGGGGAAAGCCCCTCCTACGAGCAGTACTTC,CASTGGESPSYEQYF